Following are 17 T cell receptor beta chains from one sample sequenced in a study of T cell repertoires in cytomegalovirus infection. MiXCR, run by TCRdb on the reads, gives a single entry per CDR3 protein. The sample has around 900,000 distinct CDR3 sequences; roughly 30% are singletons. Their antigen targets remain unknown. Sequenced here: cultured CD8+ T cells from PBMCs, sampled from culture after CMV antigen stimulation. Source of these receptors: a human donor in good health (CMV status not recorded). Some clones in this sample may be carry-over from other donors' samples.

Turning to this clonotype: Germline and junction disagree at one end, which may indicate a read error. The chain has TRBV7-4 and TRBJ2-1, with D possibly being TRBD2 (6 bases). The CDR3 sequence is 15 residues long. CDR1 SGHVT and CDR2 SQSDAQ come from the germline V gene. The CDR3 loop reads CANSASGVTYNEQFF. The DNA for the CDR3 is TGTGCCAACAGCGCGTCGGGGGTGACCTACAATGAGCAGTTCTTC.

This sequence joins TRBV7-9 and TRBJ2-1, with D perhaps matching TRBD1 (6 bases). Trimming shortened V by 7 bases and J by 5 bases, and 18 bases separated the two germline ends. The CDR3 length is 15 residues. Germline-derived CDR1 and CDR2 are SEHNR and FQNEAQ (reference sequence). The DNA for the CDR3 is TGTGCCAGCACCTCGACGCGGGCAGGGGACAATGAGCAGTTCTTC. It is translated as CASTSTRAGDNEQFF.

The chain recombines TRBV6-1 with TRBJ2-5; the D is unclear. V shed 0 bases and J shed 5 bases, with 13 bases lying between them. The CDR3 contains 15 residues. The germline CDR1 and CDR2 sequences are MNHNS and SASEGT. CDR3 residues: CASSEAKAGWETQYF. As DNA, the CDR3 is TGTGCCAGCAGTGAAGCTAAGGCAGGCTGGGAGACCCAGTACTTC.

This clonotype appeared a few times. This chain links TRBV28 with TRBJ1-5, with TRBD1 identical over 9 bases. Germline CDR1 reads MDHEN; CDR2 reads SYDVKM. Trimming took 3 bases from V and 5 from J; bases not matched to a gene: 5. The CDR3 is 15 residues long. CDR3 nucleotide sequence: TGTGCCAGCAGTTTCCAGTACAGGGGGCATCAGCCCCAGCATTTT. This translates into CASSFQYRGHQPQHF.

This clonotype was recorded many times. The CDR3: CASSLSSGGGETQYF. CDR3 DNA: TGTGCCAGCAGCTTATCTAGCGGGGGGGGAGAGACCCAGTACTTC. This chain uses TRBV7-8 with TRBJ2-5, with 12 bases matching TRBD2. The length of the CDR3 is 15 residues. Trimming took 2 bases from V and 4 from J; bases not matched to a gene: 2. Per germline, CDR1 SGHVS and CDR2 FQNEAQ.

The chain employs TRBV19 and TRBJ1-1; D is undetermined. This CDR3 region has 10 residues. The V gene's germline CDR1 is LNHDA and CDR2 SQIVND (reference sequence). With 10 bases removed from V and 3 bases from J, the gap between germline ends came to 6 bases. The CDR3 spells CATADTEAFF. In DNA, the CDR3 is TGTGCCACGGCGGACACTGAAGCTTTCTTT.

This clonotype was recorded a few times. The gene calls are TRBV10-3 and TRBJ2-2; D remains ambiguous. The CDR3 loop spans 11 amino acids. Trimming stripped 5 bases from V and 8 bases from J, with 6 bases between. Germline V gene data show CDR1 as ENHRY and CDR2 as SYGVKD. For the CDR3, the DNA is TGTGCCATCAGTAAGGAGGGGGAGCTGTTTTTT. Translation gives CAISKEGELFF.

V gene TRBV5-1 combines with J gene TRBJ2-7; 7 bases align to TRBD1. The CDR3 loop spans 15 amino acids. Germline-derived CDR1 and CDR2 are SGHRS and YFSETQ. J was trimmed by 3 bases and V by 0 bases; bases with no gene match: 6. The CDR3: CASSLAPGQNYEQYF. CDR3 nucleotides: TGCGCCAGCAGCTTGGCCCCGGGACAGAACTACGAGCAGTACTTC.

This clonotype was detected once. V is TRBV9 and J is TRBJ2-2, with 7 positions matching TRBD2. The CDR3 consists of 16 residues. The germline V gene encodes CDR1 SGDLS and CDR2 YYNGEE. The junction had 10 bases not matched to a gene; V was cut back by 2 bases and J by 6 bases. For the CDR3, the DNA is TGTGCCAGCAGCGTTCGTTCCGGGGGGTTGGCCGGGGAGCTGTTTTTT. It translates to CASSVRSGGLAGELFF.

On this clonotype itself: A much larger clone sits a single nucleotide away, making a read error possible. The chain is built from TRBV7-2 and TRBJ1-5; D gene unclear. The CDR3 contains 15 residues. CDR1 is SGHTA, CDR2 FQGNSA, per germline. CDR3 sequence (DNA): TGTGCCAGCAGCCTCACGGAAGCGGGCAATCGGCCCCAGCATTTT. Its protein is CASSLTEAGNRPQHF.

The chain is built from TRBV27 and TRBJ2-5, with 8 nucleotides matching TRBD1. J was trimmed by 0 bases and V by 3 bases; bases with no gene match: 9. In germline, CDR1 is MNHEY, CDR2 SMNVEV (reference sequence). The CDR3 loop spans 17 amino acids. The CDR3 DNA sequence: TGTGCCAGCAGTTTGACTATGCAGGGGGCGCACCAAGAGACCCAGTACTTC. Its translation is CASSLTMQGAHQETQYF.

A few counts support this clonotype. The chain links TRBV29-1 to TRBJ1-2, with 8 bases lining up with TRBD1. The length of the CDR3 is 13 residues. Trimming cost V 6 bases and J 3 bases; bases outside gene matches: 6. Germline V gene sequence: CDR1 SQVTM, CDR2 ANQGSEA. The CDR3 bases are TGCAGCGTCAAACAGGGGGGTGACTATGGCTACACCTTC. It is translated as CSVKQGGDYGYTF.

This clonotype was observed a single time. V gene TRBV5-4 combines with J gene TRBJ1-2, with D possibly being TRBD1 (6 bases). The CDR3 has 15 residues. Germline loops: CDR1 SGHNT, CDR2 YYREEE (reference sequence). V was pared by 2 bases and J by 7 bases, with 18 bases between. The CDR3 here is CASSLPVGGASGYTF. In DNA, the CDR3 is TGTGCCAGCAGCTTACCCGTTGGGGGGGCGAGTGGCTACACCTTC.

A single count supports this clonotype. Because it lacks the conserved phenylalanine or tryptophan at the end, this CDR3 is likely a read error. This chain joins TRBV7-4 and TRBJ2-7, with TRBD1 as a possible D gene (5 bases). Germline values: CDR1 SGHVT, CDR2 SQSDAQ. This CDR3 is built from 11 residues. V was shortened by 3 bases and J by 7 bases, with 7 bases between the two germline ends. CDR3 DNA sequence: TGTGCCAGCAGCTTTCAGGGAGAGCAGTACTAC. Its protein product is CASSFQGEQYY.

This clonotype was seen repeatedly, ten times or more. The rearrangement links TRBV7-8 to TRBJ2-7; 7 bases fit TRBD1. V trimming: 4 bases; J trimming: 4 bases; junction bases outside the gene matches: 7. The CDR3 extends over 14 amino acids. Looked up from germline, CDR1 is SGHVS and CDR2 is FQNEAQ. CDR3 sequence reads: CASSSMGQSYEQYF. CDR3 nucleotides: TGTGCCAGCAGCTCCATGGGACAGTCTTACGAGCAGTACTTC.

This clonotype was seen repeatedly, ten times or more. The chain links TRBV20-1 to TRBJ1-2; weak D call: TRBD1 (6 bases). Germline loops: CDR1 DFQATT, CDR2 SNEGSKA (reference sequence). This CDR3 is 16 amino acids long. V lost 1 base and J lost 0, with 15 bases in between. The CDR3 region has the DNA TGCAGTGCTAGAGGCGGGACATTTAGAGCTAACTATGGCTACACCTTC. Amino acid sequence: CSARGGTFRANYGYTF.

This CDR3 reads CSARGRGGYNEQFF. The CDR3 nucleotides read TGCAGTGCTAGAGGGCGGGGGGGGTACAATGAGCAGTTCTTC. V usage is TRBV20-1 and J usage is TRBJ2-1, with 9 positions matching TRBD2. J was trimmed by 4 bases and V by 1 base; bases with no gene match: 2. The germline V gene encodes CDR1 DFQATT and CDR2 SNEGSKA (reference sequence). CDR3 size: 14 residues.